These T cell receptor beta chains were read from a single sample in a study of T and B cells in COVID-19 patients. MiXCR, run by TCRdb on the multiplex PCR reads, gives a single entry per CDR3 protein. This sample has fewer than 10,000 distinct CDR3 sequences, with over 25% found just once. Sequenced: blood. All receptors come from a human donor who had recovered from COVID-19. The conserved cysteine and the conserved F or W are not part of the CDR3 here.

>TRBJ1-2|TRBV6-1
ASTPGSFGYT
>TRBJ1-2|TRBV6-1
ASASGTGGTNYGYT
>TRBJ1-5|TRBV20-1
SARDSALPNQPQH
>TRBJ2-5|TRBV20-1
SASQGVQETQY
>TRBJ1-1|TRBV6-1
ASSEGFFRGTEAF
>TRBJ1-2|TRBV5-1
ASSLSTESNYGYT
>TRBJ1-1|TRBV18
ASSPPSLRGYTEAF
>TRBJ1-5|TRBV19
ASSILRGSNSNQPRH
>TRBJ2-5|TRBV7-9
ASSLGTGWSETQY
>TRBJ2-3|TRBV20-1
SALRGGKDTQY
>TRBJ1-1|TRBV7-2
ASSLVGPTEAF
>TRBJ2-3|TRBV20-1
SATLAGGPTDTQY
>TRBJ1-5|TRBV20-1
SASPPGGQPQH
>TRBJ2-3|TRBV24-1
ATSDFAGVNTDTQY
>TRBJ2-5|TRBV7-2
ASSSFIKETQY
>TRBJ1-5|TRBV5-6
ASSLRGSGNQPQH
>TRBJ2-5|TRBV15
ATSRDGGLAGGTQY
>TRBJ2-3|TRBV20-1
SARDPRTSGGPTDTQY
>TRBJ1-2|TRBV6-6
ASSSRDGAGYT
>TRBJ1-1|TRBV5-6
ASSQGYGVGVNTEAF
>TRBJ1-5|TRBV20-1
SASPTGARNQPQH
>TRBJ2-7|TRBV19
ASSAGGYEQY
>TRBJ2-1|TRBV12-3/TRBV12-4
ASSNKGLAGGEQF
>TRBJ1-5|TRBV12-3/TRBV12-4
ASSYRGLSNQPQH
>TRBJ1-3|TRBV12-3/TRBV12-4
ASRLPRNTIY
>TRBJ2-1|TRBV29-1
SGSGGKYNEQF
>TRBJ2-1|TRBV7-2
ASSLVGQRSYNEQF
>TRBJ1-1|TRBV6-1
ASTRKMNTEAF
>TRBJ1-2|TRBV6-1
ASSEYLGYT
>TRBJ1-1|TRBV29-1
SVEAHDTEAF
>TRBJ1-2|TRBV7-2
ASSLDRGLLGYT
>TRBJ1-2|TRBV6-5
ASSTGGAGYT
>TRBJ2-2|TRBV18
ASSPLKGHPLATGELF
>TRBJ1-2|TRBV7-2
ASSLRGDRATGYT
>TRBJ2-1|TRBV19
ASSTGDRGGDEQF
>TRBJ1-1|TRBV6-5
ASSEWGGLTNTEAF
>TRBJ2-1|TRBV6-5
ASQGSRGYNEQF
>TRBJ1-1|TRBV5-6
ASSLGHMAGTEAF
>TRBJ1-1|TRBV27
ASTRPGRRSRVTEAF
>TRBJ1-4|TRBV6-5
ASSYSIEKLF
>TRBJ1-1|TRBV19
ASSINMNTEAF